This T cell receptor beta chain was sequenced in a study of breast tumors, draining lymph nodes, adjacent tissues. The study's findings and limits: Findings are consistent with lymph node origin and intratumoral expansion of most tumor T cells. That most tumor T cells come from lymph nodes remained unproven.

Samples came from axillary lymph nodes draining the breast cancer. This CDR3 is 18 amino acids long. Germline assignment: CDR1 MGHRA and CDR2 YSYEKL. Of note for this clonotype: The antigen is undetermined. This CDR3 fails to terminate in the conserved phenylalanine or tryptophan, so it likely reflects a read error.

TCRdb passed the multiplex PCR reads through MiXCR, listing each CDR3 protein once. Of approximately 170,000 distinct CDR3 sequences listed, roughly 30% are singletons. This sequence joins TRBV4-1 and TRBJ2-6; D is perhaps TRBD1 (6 bases). The sequenced sample consisted of axillary lymph node tissue. The clonotype comes from a female donor with breast cancer. Some clones in this sample may be carry-over from other donors' samples. The CDR3, as DNA: TGCGCCAGCACCCAAGAGCCAGGGGTGAGCTCTGGGGCCAACGTCCTGACTTCC. Its protein is CASTQEPGVSSGANVLTS.